This is a list of T cell receptor beta chains from one sample in a study of T cell responses to AZD1222 COVID-19 vaccine. The table came from immunoSEQ multiplex PCR; TCRdb's copy has only in-frame clones and leaves some out. The data show approximately 77,000 clones, 92% seen once. The sample was peripheral blood, taken 28 days after the second AZD1222 dose. Receptors originate from an adult who received the AZD1222 COVID-19 vaccine. The CDR3 runs from the conserved cysteine through the conserved F or W. A D gene is named only where the DNA matches it firmly. Rows may omit the clone size; those that give it use once, few, many or a size class.

clone size	V gene	D gene	J gene	CDR3 protein	CDR3 DNA
.	TRBV6-2/TRBV6-3	TRBD2	TRBJ2-5	CASSSKQRGQETQYF	TGTGCCAGCAGTTCCAAGCAGCGGGGGCAAGAGACCCAGTACTTC
.	TRBV4-2	.	TRBJ1-2	CASTFGGDRNGYTF	TGTGCCAGCACCTTCGGAGGGGATCGAAATGGCTACACCTTC
.	TRBV5-1	.	TRBJ2-3	CASSDTKTSTDTQYF	TGCGCCAGCAGCGACACTAAAACAAGCACAGATACGCAGTATTTT
once	TRBV19	TRBD1	TRBJ2-1	CASSIGVGGVGNEQFF	TGTGCCAGTAGTATAGGGGTAGGGGGCGTGGGGAATGAGCAGTTCTTC
few	TRBV27	.	TRBJ1-5	CASSPSRGHSNQPQHF	TGTGCCAGCAGTCCCTCCCGGGGGCATAGCAATCAGCCCCAGCATTTT
once	TRBV27	TRBD1	TRBJ2-7	CASSTAETGDTEQYF	TGTGCCAGCAGCACTGCCGAGACAGGGGACACCGAGCAGTACTTC
.	TRBV27	.	TRBJ2-7	CASSLSGTPRNEQYF	TGTGCCAGCAGTTTATCGGGGACCCCAAGGAACGAGCAGTACTTC
.	TRBV27	TRBD2	TRBJ2-1	CASSPETSGSFDEQFF	TGTGCCAGCAGTCCAGAGACTAGCGGGAGTTTTGATGAGCAGTTCTTC
.	TRBV19	TRBD1	TRBJ2-2	CASTRGTSFWTGELFF	TGTGCCAGTACCAGGGGGACGTCCTTTTGGACCGGGGAGCTGTTTTTT
once	TRBV13	.	TRBJ2-3	CASSHVADTQYF	TGTGCCAGCAGCCACGTGGCAGATACGCAGTATTTT
.	TRBV5-1	.	TRBJ1-2	CASSLEPNYGYTF	TGCGCCAGCAGCTTGGAACCCAACTATGGCTACACCTTC
once	TRBV27	TRBD1	TRBJ2-5	CASSSGQVGGTQYF	TGTGCCAGCAGTTCGGGACAGGTAGGAGGGACCCAGTACTTC
.	TRBV4-3	.	TRBJ2-5	CASSSQGQETQYF	TGCGCCAGCAGCTCCCAGGGACAAGAGACCCAGTACTTC
once	TRBV7-2	.	TRBJ2-5	CASSLAGGTQETQYF	TGTGCCAGCAGCTTAGCCGGCGGCACACAAGAGACCCAGTACTTC
.	TRBV9	.	TRBJ2-7	CASSRVGEEGYEQYF	TGTGCCAGCAGCCGAGTCGGGGAGGAGGGGTACGAGCAGTACTTC
.	TRBV3-1/TRBV3-2	.	TRBJ1-2	CASSHRTVYGYTF	TGTGCCAGCAGCCACCGGACAGTGTATGGCTACACCTTC
.	TRBV7-4	TRBD2	TRBJ2-5	CASSRGLAGYQETQYF	TGTGCCAGCAGCCGGGGACTAGCGGGATACCAAGAGACCCAGTACTTC
.	TRBV12-5	.	TRBJ2-3	CASGRGDTQYF	TGTGCTAGTGGGCGGGGAGATACGCAGTATTTT
.	TRBV4-2	TRBD2	TRBJ2-1	CASSQGRGRAGYNEQFF	TGTGCCAGCAGCCAAGGGAGAGGGAGGGCAGGATACAATGAGCAGTTCTTC
.	TRBV5-1	.	TRBJ1-1	CASSLGLSAVFDEAFF	TGCGCCAGCAGCTTGGGCCTTTCGGCGGTGTTTGATGAAGCTTTCTTT
.	TRBV9	TRBD2	TRBJ2-1	CASSGTSGSYNEQFF	TGTGCCAGCAGCGGCACTAGCGGGAGCTACAATGAGCAGTTCTTC
.	TRBV6-5	TRBD1	TRBJ2-2	CASSWTGGLTGELFF	TGTGCCAGCAGTTGGACAGGGGGCCTCACCGGGGAGCTGTTTTTT
.	TRBV3-1/TRBV3-2	.	TRBJ2-7	CASSLRSPAYEQYF	TGTGCCAGCAGCCTCCGGTCCCCTGCCTACGAGCAGTACTTC
.	TRBV6-4	TRBD1	TRBJ1-6	CASSDRGQHNSPLHF	TGTGCCAGCAGTGACAGGGGACAGCATAATTCACCCCTCCACTTT
.	TRBV18	.	TRBJ1-1	CASSRAAKNTEAFF	TGTGCCAGCTCCCGGGCGGCGAAGAACACTGAAGCTTTCTTT
.	TRBV15	.	TRBJ1-5	CATSRGGRDGVQPQHF	TGTGCCACCAGCAGAGGGGGCAGGGATGGTGTTCAGCCCCAGCATTTT
.	TRBV12-5	.	TRBJ1-2	CASGLVGGTELWSYTF	TGTGCTAGTGGTTTGGTAGGCGGGACTGAGCTATGGAGCTACACCTTC
.	TRBV11-2	TRBD1	TRBJ1-2	CASSLRGETGGDYTF	TGTGCCAGCAGCTTGAGGGGTGAGACAGGGGGTGACTACACCTTC
once	TRBV4-2	.	TRBJ1-4	CASSTEADEKLFF	TGTGCCAGCAGCACGGAGGCCGATGAAAAACTGTTTTTT
.	TRBV19	TRBD2	TRBJ2-2	CASRRTSGELFF	TGTGCCAGTAGGCGGACTAGCGGGGAGCTGTTTTTT
.	TRBV19	.	TRBJ2-3	CASSIGQGTRNTQYF	TGTGCCAGTAGTATCGGGCAGGGTACGCGTAATACGCAGTATTTT
.	TRBV4-2	TRBD1	TRBJ1-1	CASSRLQGAYTEAFF	TGTGCCAGCAGCCGGCTTCAGGGGGCATACACTGAAGCTTTCTTT
.	TRBV19	TRBD1	TRBJ2-1	CASSPRGQGSVNEQFF	TGTGCCAGTAGTCCCCGCGGACAGGGTTCCGTCAATGAGCAGTTCTTC
.	TRBV4-1	.	TRBJ1-5	CASSPLFQVGGVQPQHF	TGCGCCAGCAGCCCCCTTTTTCAGGTCGGGGGAGTTCAGCCCCAGCATTTT